These T cell receptor beta chains were read from a single sample in a study of blood T cell repertoires in COVID-19. Sequencing was performed with immunoSEQ multiplex PCR; in TCRdb, only in-frame clones are kept and a portion is missing. This table holds approximately 300,000 clones, roughly nine tenths found once. Material for sequencing was PBMCs or T cells enriched from blood (not recorded which). These receptors all come from a woman in her twenties or thirties who had recovered from COVID-19. CDR3s leave out the opening cysteine and the closing phenylalanine or tryptophan. A D gene is named only where the DNA matches it firmly. Clone size is stated in some rows and not others, as once, few, many or a class when expanded.

d_call v_call clone_size cdr3_aa
. TRBV29-1 . SVLDSTYEQY
. TRBV19 . ATTYPRVGVGEQY
TRBD1 TRBV9 . ASSGLQGESTDTQY
. TRBV6-1 . ASSEMSSYEQY
TRBD2 TRBV7-2 . ASSSPGGEITGELF
. TRBV19 . ASSIPTKGNQPQH
TRBD2 TRBV5-1 . ASSLDGGAGFEQF
TRBD1 TRBV9 . ASSTGTVEF
TRBD1 TRBV24-1 . ATSDRTGSEQY
. TRBV12-3/TRBV12-4 . ASSLNGEAAF
TRBD1 TRBV25-1 . ASGGQGGNEQF
. TRBV19 . ASSISGSHGYT
. TRBV7-2 . ASNSFHEQF
. TRBV6-6 . ASTPAGGETQY
TRBD1 TRBV7-2 . ASSPTLRQGADYGYT
. TRBV6-5 . ASSHGSYGYT
TRBD1 TRBV28 once ASRSGQGSYNSPLH
. TRBV5-1 once ASSSQDNEQF
TRBD1 TRBV19 . ASSMFDRGPYNEQF
. TRBV7-2 few AIKDSTYGYT
. TRBV7-2 . ASSYRGAGYTGELF
TRBD2 TRBV5-1 . ASSLGLSAGGPSDTQY
TRBD1 TRBV25-1 . ASSVTGEMGGEKLF
. TRBV4-3 . ASSQDFRDEQF
TRBD2 TRBV5-4 . ASSLATLAGFTYNEQF
TRBD1 TRBV2 . ASSDQLNTGGADNQPQH
. TRBV6-5 . ASSQYETQY
. TRBV27 once ASTGQNTGELF
. TRBV7-9 . ASSLVSGQETQY
TRBD2 TRBV4-2 . ASSQASSGGASTDTQY
. TRBV18 . ASSPTRDLNQPQH
. TRBV3-1/TRBV3-2 . ASSQRVNTEAF
. TRBV10-3 . AISESQGSVNTGELF
TRBD2 TRBV27 . ASRTSGGGSQY
. TRBV21-1 . ASLGGGGQGYNEQF
. TRBV7-9 . ASSLALSSGYEQY
. TRBV28 . ASSLPGAGFEQY
. TRBV5-1 . ASSPRPTDRPVIANYGYT
. TRBV7-6 . ASSLRGEQY
TRBD1 TRBV7-9 . ASSPGTGADEQY
. TRBV5-1 . ASSLGGAATNEKLF
TRBD2 TRBV30 . AWRSLAGWTGELF
. TRBV7-9 . ASSPPTDSNQPQH
. TRBV1 . TSSRAGGNTEAF
. TRBV4-3 . ASSQERGWGGYT
. TRBV12-3/TRBV12-4 . ASSLTEGETQY
TRBD1 TRBV9 . ASSVDRGRNEQF
. TRBV3-1/TRBV3-2 . ASSQGTPFRPQH
. TRBV6-5 few ASSYSTSVYEQY
. TRBV6-1 . ASSEALSLRRIAPYEQY
TRBD1 TRBV5-4 . ASSRGQGTGADYGYT